A selection of T cell receptor beta chains follows, all from one sample in a study of shared clonotypes between healthy human individuals. Method: immunoSEQ multiplex PCR; TCRdb's copy keeps in-frame clones and lacks some. The profile shows 640,000 or so clones, 55% to 75% of them singletons. The sample taken for sequencing was memory CD4+ T cells sorted from blood. Every receptor here comes from a woman in her 30s in good health. CDR3s include the opening cysteine and the closing phenylalanine or tryptophan. Each record gives: clone size, J gene, V gene, D gene, CDR3 DNA, CDR3 protein. D genes are given only for firm matches. Clone size is given for some rows only: seen once, a few or many times, or a class if the clone is expanded.

clone size: .
J gene: TRBJ2-6
V gene: TRBV29-1
D gene: .
CDR3 DNA: TGCAGCGTTGAAGGCTCTGGGGCCAACGTCCTGACTTTC
CDR3 protein: CSVEGSGANVLTF

clone size: few
J gene: TRBJ2-7
V gene: TRBV7-2
D gene: .
CDR3 DNA: TGTGCCAGCAGCTTACTTGCCGCTTCCTACGAGCAGTACTTC
CDR3 protein: CASSLLAASYEQYF

clone size: .
J gene: TRBJ2-3
V gene: TRBV2
D gene: TRBD1
CDR3 DNA: TGTGCCAGCAGCCGCGACAGGGGTCCCACAGATACGCAGTATTTT
CDR3 protein: CASSRDRGPTDTQYF

clone size: .
J gene: TRBJ2-3
V gene: TRBV28
D gene: TRBD1
CDR3 DNA: TGTGCCAGCAGCCGGGGACAGTTTAAGTATTTT
CDR3 protein: CASSRGQFKYF

clone size: .
J gene: TRBJ2-7
V gene: TRBV6-6
D gene: .
CDR3 DNA: TGTGCCAGCGGAAAGATTGGAGGCGAGCAGTACTTC
CDR3 protein: CASGKIGGEQYF

clone size: once
J gene: TRBJ1-1
V gene: TRBV29-1
D gene: .
CDR3 DNA: TGCAGCGTTGTGGCTTACTCGGACACTGAAGCTTTCTTT
CDR3 protein: CSVVAYSDTEAFF

clone size: .
J gene: TRBJ1-2
V gene: TRBV19
D gene: .
CDR3 DNA: TGTGCCAGTAGTATAGGCGGCGGCTACACCTTC
CDR3 protein: CASSIGGGYTF

clone size: .
J gene: TRBJ1-1
V gene: TRBV2
D gene: TRBD1
CDR3 DNA: TGTGCCGGGACAGGGGAGAGGTACACTGAAGCTTTCTTT
CDR3 protein: CAGTGERYTEAFF

clone size: many
J gene: TRBJ1-2
V gene: TRBV28
D gene: .
CDR3 DNA: TGTGCCAGCAGTACAATCAGGGATGGCTACACCTTC
CDR3 protein: CASSTIRDGYTF

clone size: .
J gene: TRBJ2-7
V gene: TRBV2
D gene: .
CDR3 DNA: TGTGCCAGCAGTCCTGAGAACGAGCAGTACTTC
CDR3 protein: CASSPENEQYF